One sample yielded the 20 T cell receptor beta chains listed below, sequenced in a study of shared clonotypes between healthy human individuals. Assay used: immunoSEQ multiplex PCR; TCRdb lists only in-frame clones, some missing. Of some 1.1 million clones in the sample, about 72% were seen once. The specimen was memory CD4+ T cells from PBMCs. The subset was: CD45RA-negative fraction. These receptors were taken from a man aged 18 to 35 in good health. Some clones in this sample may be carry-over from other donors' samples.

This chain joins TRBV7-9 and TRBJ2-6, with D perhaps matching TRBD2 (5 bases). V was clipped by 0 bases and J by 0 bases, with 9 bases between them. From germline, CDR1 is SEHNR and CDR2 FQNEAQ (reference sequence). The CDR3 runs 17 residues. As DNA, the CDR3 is TGTGCCAGCAGCTTAGCGCGGACTGGCTCTGGGGCCAACGTCCTGACTTTC. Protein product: CASSLARTGSGANVLTF. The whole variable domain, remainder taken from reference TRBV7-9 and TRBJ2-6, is DTGVSQNPRHKITKRGQNVTFRCDPISEHNRLYWYRQTLGQGPEFLTYFQNEAQLEKSRLLSDRFSAERPKGSFSTLEIQRTEQGDSAMYLCASSLARTGSGANVLTFGAGSRLTVL.

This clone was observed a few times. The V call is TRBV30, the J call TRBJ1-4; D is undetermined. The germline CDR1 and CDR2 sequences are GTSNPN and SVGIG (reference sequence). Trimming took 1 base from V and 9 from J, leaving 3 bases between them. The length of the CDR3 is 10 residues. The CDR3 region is CAWSGQKLFF. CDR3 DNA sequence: TGTGCCTGGAGTGGTCAAAAACTGTTTTTT.

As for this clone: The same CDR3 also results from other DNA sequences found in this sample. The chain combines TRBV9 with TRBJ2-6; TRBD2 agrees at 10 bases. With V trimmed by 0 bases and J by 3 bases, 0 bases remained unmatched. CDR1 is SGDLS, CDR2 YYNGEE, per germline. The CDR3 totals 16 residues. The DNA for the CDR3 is TGTGCCAGCAGCGTAGGGACTAGCGGTGGGGCCAACGTCCTGACTTTC. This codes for CASSVGTSGGANVLTF.

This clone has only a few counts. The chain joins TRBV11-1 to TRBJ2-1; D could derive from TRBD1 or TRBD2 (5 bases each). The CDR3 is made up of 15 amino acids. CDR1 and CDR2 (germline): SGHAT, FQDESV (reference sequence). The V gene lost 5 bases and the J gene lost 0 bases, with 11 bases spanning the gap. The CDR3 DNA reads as TGTGCCAGCAGCCGGGACGGAAACTCCTACAATGAGCAGTTCTTC. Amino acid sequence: CASSRDGNSYNEQFF.

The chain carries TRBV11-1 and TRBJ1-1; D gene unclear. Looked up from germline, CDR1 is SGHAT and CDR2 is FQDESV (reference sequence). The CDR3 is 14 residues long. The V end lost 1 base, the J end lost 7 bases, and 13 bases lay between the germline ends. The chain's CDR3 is CASSLEGGYGEAFF. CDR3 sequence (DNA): TGTGCCAGCAGCTTAGAGGGCGGGTACGGTGAAGCTTTCTTT.

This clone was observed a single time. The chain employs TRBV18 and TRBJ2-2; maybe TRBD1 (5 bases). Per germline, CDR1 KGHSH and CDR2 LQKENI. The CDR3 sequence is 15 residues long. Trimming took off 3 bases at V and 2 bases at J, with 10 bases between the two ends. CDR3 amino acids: CASSPVRVNTGELFF. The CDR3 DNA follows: TGTGCCAGCTCACCTGTCAGGGTAAACACCGGGGAGCTGTTTTTT.

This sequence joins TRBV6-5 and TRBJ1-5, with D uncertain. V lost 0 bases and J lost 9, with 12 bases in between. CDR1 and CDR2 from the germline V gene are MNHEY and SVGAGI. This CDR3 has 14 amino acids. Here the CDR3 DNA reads TGTGCCAGCAGTTACTCGAGGTCGAGCGGGCCCCAGCATTTT. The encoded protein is CASSYSRSSGPQHF.

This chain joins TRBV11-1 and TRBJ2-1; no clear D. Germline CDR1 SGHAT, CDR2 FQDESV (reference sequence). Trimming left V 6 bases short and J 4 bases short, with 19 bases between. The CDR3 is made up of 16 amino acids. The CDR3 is CASRGILAHHYNEQFF. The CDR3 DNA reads TGTGCCAGCAGAGGAATTTTGGCTCATCATTACAATGAGCAGTTCTTC.

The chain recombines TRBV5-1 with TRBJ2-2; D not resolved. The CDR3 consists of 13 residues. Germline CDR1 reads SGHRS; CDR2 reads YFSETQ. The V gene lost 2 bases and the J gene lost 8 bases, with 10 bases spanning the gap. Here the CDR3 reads CASSFLGQGELFF. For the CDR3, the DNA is TGCGCCAGCAGCTTCCTCGGTCAGGGGGAGCTGTTTTTT.

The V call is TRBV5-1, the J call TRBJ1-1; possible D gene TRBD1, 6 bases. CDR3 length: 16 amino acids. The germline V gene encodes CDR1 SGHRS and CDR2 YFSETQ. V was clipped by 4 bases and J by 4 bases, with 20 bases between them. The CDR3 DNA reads TGCGCCAGCAGCCTAACGGCGGGGGGGCTCGGCACTGAAGCTTTCTTT. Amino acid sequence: CASSLTAGGLGTEAFF. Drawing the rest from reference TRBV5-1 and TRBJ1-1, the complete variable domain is KAGVTQTPRYLIKTRGQQVTLSCSPISGHRSVSWYQQTPGQGLQFLFEYFSETQRNKGNFPGRFSGRQFSNSRSEMNVSTLELGDSALYLCASSLTAGGLGTEAFFGQGTRLTVV.

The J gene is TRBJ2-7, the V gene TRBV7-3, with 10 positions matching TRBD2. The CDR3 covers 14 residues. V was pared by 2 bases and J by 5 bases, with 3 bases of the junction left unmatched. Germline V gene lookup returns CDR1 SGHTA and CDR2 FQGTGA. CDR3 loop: CASSLQREGHEQYF. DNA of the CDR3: TGTGCCAGCAGCTTACAGCGGGAGGGGCACGAGCAGTACTTC. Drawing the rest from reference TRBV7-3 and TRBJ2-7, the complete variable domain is GAGVSQTPSNKVTEKGKYVELRCDPISGHTALYWYRQSLGQGPEFLIYFQGTGAADDSGLPNDRFFAVRPEGSVSTLKIQRTERGDSAVYLCASSLQREGHEQYFGPGTRLTVT.

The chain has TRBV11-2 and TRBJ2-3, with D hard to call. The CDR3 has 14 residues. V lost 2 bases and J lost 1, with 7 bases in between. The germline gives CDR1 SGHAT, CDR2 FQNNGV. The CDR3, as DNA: TGTGCCAGCAGCTTATATTCCGGCACAGATACGCAGTATTTT. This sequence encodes CASSLYSGTDTQYF.

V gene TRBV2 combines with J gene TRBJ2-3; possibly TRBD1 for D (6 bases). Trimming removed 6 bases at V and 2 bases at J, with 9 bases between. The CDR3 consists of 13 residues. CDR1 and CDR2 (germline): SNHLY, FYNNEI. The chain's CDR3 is CASSRGPTDTQYF. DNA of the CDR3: TGTGCCAGCAGCAGGGGCCCCACAGATACGCAGTATTTT.

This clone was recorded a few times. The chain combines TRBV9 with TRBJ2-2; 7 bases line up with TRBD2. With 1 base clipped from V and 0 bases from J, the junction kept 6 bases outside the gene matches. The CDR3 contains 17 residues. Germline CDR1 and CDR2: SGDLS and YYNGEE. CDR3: CASSVQGAGANTGELFF. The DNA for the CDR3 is TGTGCCAGCAGCGTACAGGGCGCGGGAGCGAACACCGGGGAGCTGTTTTTT.

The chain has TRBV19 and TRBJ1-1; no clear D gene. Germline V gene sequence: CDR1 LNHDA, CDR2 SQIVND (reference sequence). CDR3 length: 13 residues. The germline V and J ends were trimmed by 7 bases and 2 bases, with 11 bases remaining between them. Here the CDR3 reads CASKQELNTEAFF. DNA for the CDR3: TGTGCCAGTAAGCAAGAGCTCAACACTGAAGCTTTCTTT.

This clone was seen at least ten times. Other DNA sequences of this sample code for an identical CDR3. CDR3 DNA: TGCAGCGTTGTTGAGCAAGAGACCCAGTACTTC. It specifies CSVVEQETQYF. V is TRBV29-1 and J is TRBJ2-5, with D hard to call. The length of the CDR3 is 11 residues. CDR1 and CDR2 from the germline V gene are SQVTM and ANQGSEA. V lost 4 bases to trimming and J lost 2 bases, with 5 bases between them.

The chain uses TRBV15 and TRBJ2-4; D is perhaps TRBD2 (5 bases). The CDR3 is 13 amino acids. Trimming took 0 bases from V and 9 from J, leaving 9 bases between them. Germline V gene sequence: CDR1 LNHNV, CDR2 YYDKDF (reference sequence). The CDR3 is CATSRDPGTIQYF. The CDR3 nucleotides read TGTGCCACCAGCAGAGATCCGGGAACCATTCAGTACTTC.

DNA of the CDR3: TGTGCCAGCAGTGAAACTAGCGGGAGATCCTACGAGCAGTACTTC. Amino acid sequence: CASSETSGRSYEQYF. This chain uses TRBV2 with TRBJ2-7, with 11 bases matching TRBD2. V shed 2 bases, J shed 1 base, and the junction held 1 base outside the gene matches. The CDR3 contains 15 residues. Germline V gene lookup returns CDR1 SNHLY and CDR2 FYNNEI.

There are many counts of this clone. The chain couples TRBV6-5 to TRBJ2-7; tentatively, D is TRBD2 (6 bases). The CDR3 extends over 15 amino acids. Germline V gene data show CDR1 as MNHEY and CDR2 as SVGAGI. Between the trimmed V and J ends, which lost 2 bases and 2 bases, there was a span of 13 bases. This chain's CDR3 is CASSYGDRGTYEQYF. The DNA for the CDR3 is TGTGCCAGCAGTTACGGGGATCGGGGGACCTACGAGCAGTACTTC.

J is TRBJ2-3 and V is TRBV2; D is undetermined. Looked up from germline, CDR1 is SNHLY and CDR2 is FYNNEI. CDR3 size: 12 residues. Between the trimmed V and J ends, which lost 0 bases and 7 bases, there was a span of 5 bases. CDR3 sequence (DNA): TGTGCCAGCAGTGAAGCTGAATATACGCAGTATTTT. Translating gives CASSEAEYTQYF.